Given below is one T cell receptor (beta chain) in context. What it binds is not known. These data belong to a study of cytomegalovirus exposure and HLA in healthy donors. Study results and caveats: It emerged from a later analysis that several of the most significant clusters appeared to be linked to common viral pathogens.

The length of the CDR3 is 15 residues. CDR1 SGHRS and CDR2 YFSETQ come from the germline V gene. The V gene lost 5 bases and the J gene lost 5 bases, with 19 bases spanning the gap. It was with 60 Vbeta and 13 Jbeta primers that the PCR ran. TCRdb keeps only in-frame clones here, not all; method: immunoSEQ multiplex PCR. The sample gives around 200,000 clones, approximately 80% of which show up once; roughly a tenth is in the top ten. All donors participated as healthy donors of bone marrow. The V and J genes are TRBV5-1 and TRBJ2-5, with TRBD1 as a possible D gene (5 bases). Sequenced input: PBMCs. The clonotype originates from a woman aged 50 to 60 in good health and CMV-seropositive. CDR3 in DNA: TGCGCCAGCAGGTTACTACAGGATACATCGGAGACCCAGTACTTC. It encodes CASRLLQDTSETQYF. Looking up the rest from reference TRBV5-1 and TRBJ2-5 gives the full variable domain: KAGVTQTPRYLIKTRGQQVTLSCSPISGHRSVSWYQQTPGQGLQFLFEYFSETQRNKGNFPGRFSGRQFSNSRSEMNVSTLELGDSALYLCASRLLQDTSETQYFGPGTRLLVL.